Sequencing of this T cell receptor (beta chain) was carried out in a study of blood T cell repertoires in COVID-19. Turning to the study itself: Acute and convalescent COVID-19 specimens originated in the United States, Italy and Spain.

Patients of the Seattle cohort, enrolled during active infection, were followed longitudinally. CDR3 size: 16 residues. Germline-derived CDR1 and CDR2 are SGHRS and YFSETQ. Trimming removed 0 bases at V and 0 bases at J, with 12 bases between. TCRdb's copy holds only in-frame clones and misses some; the assay was immunoSEQ multiplex PCR. The data show some 180,000 clones, around four fifths seen once. The V gene is TRBV5-1, the J gene TRBJ2-5; D is perhaps TRBD2 (6 bases). The sequenced material came from peripheral blood. The receptor's source is a woman older than 75 with COVID-19, enrolled during active disease. The CDR3 reads CASSLGPGDYQETQYF. The CDR3 DNA is TGCGCCAGCAGCTTGGGACCGGGGGATTACCAAGAGACCCAGTACTTC.